A single sample gave rise to the 9 T cell receptor beta chains below, sequenced in a study of blood T cells in healthy people across ages. For the second PCR, which ran for roughly 6 to 12 cycles, a sample-barcoded 5' primer and a J-beta primer mix were used. TCRdb used MiXCR to reprocess the 5' RACE reads, holding one entry per CDR3 protein. In the table there are roughly 2 million distinct CDR3 sequences, 40% to 55% of which are singletons. Sample: blood. The receptor set was obtained from a woman in her 40s in good health.

The sample holds many counts of this clonotype. The gene calls are TRBV7-9 and TRBJ2-1; the D gene is possibly TRBD2 (5 bases). Trimming stripped 2 bases from V and 4 bases from J, with 6 bases between. The CDR3 loop spans 13 amino acids. Germline V lookup: CDR1 SEHNR, CDR2 FQNEAQ (reference sequence). CDR3 amino acids: CASSLRTYNEQFF. Here the CDR3 DNA reads TGTGCCAGCAGCTTACGGACTTACAATGAGCAGTTCTTC.

This clonotype was observed a handful of times. This chain connects TRBV28 to TRBJ1-1; D call uncertain. The V gene's germline CDR1 is MDHEN and CDR2 SYDVKM. The CDR3 spans 11 residues. The V and J ends lost 7 bases and 1 base respectively, with 4 bases between them. The CDR3 DNA is TGTGCCAGCAAGGGGAACACTGAAGCTTTCTTT. This gives the protein CASKGNTEAFF.

This chain links TRBV20-1 with TRBJ1-2; D perhaps matches TRBD1 (5 bases). This CDR3 is built from 11 residues. Per germline, CDR1 DFQATT and CDR2 SNEGSKA (reference sequence). Trimming shortened V by 3 bases and J by 9 bases, and 11 bases separated the two germline ends. In DNA form, the CDR3 reads TGCAGTGCTAGGGGGGTGTCTAGCTACACCTTC. Its protein is CSARGVSSYTF.

This clonotype has just a few counts. The chain couples TRBV28 to TRBJ2-5, with 11 bases fitting TRBD2. The V gene end was trimmed by 6 bases and the J gene end by 1 base; junction bases not matched to a gene: 7. CDR3 length equals 16 residues. Per the germline V gene, CDR1 is MDHEN and CDR2 is SYDVKM. CDR3 DNA sequence: TGTGCCAGCAGCCAATCGGGACTAGCGGTCCAAGAGACCCAGTACTTC. Its protein product is CASSQSGLAVQETQYF.

This clonotype turned up a few times. The rearrangement uses TRBV4-3 and TRBJ1-5, with 7 bases that match TRBD1. J gave up 6 bases and V 4 bases, and 6 bases lay outside the gene matches. CDR1 and CDR2 from the germline V gene are LGHNA and YSLEER. The CDR3 extends over 14 amino acids. CDR3 in amino acids: CASSPTGNSQPQHF. In DNA form, the CDR3 reads TGCGCCAGCAGCCCGACAGGGAACAGTCAGCCCCAGCATTTT.

The chain couples TRBV9 to TRBJ1-2; D gene unclear. Trimming cost V 2 bases and J 1 base, with 6 bases left between them. Germline CDR1 is SGDLS and CDR2 is YYNGEE. CDR3 length equals 13 residues. The CDR3 coding sequence is TGTGCCAGCAGCGTGCAGAGTAACTATGGCTACACCTTC. Translating gives CASSVQSNYGYTF. Full variable domain (missing parts from reference TRBV9 and TRBJ1-2): DSGVTQTPKHLITATGQRVTLRCSPRSGDLSVYWYQQSLDQGLQFLIQYYNGEERAKGNILERFSAQQFPDLHSELNLSSLELGDSALYFCASSVQSNYGYTFGSGTRLTVV.

V and J are TRBV20-1 and TRBJ2-7; D not certain. Trimming pared 1 base from V and 2 bases from J, leaving 9 bases between. The germline CDR1 and CDR2 sequences are DFQATT and SNEGSKA (reference sequence). The CDR3 length is 13 residues. The chain's CDR3 is CSARVVDPYEQYF. The CDR3 bases are TGCAGTGCTAGAGTCGTCGACCCCTACGAGCAGTACTTC.

The chain has TRBV11-2 and TRBJ2-3, with 7 positions matching TRBD2. The V and J ends lost 1 base and 2 bases, in that order; junction bases with no gene match: 12. Germline V gene lookup returns CDR1 SGHAT and CDR2 FQNNGV. The CDR3 runs 18 residues. CDR3 coding DNA: TGTGCCAGCAGCTTAGTTTTCGGTGGGGGAGGGGTCACAGATACGCAGTATTTT. As protein: CASSLVFGGGGVTDTQYF. Full variable domain (rest looked up from reference TRBV11-2 and TRBJ2-3): EAGVAQSPRYKIIEKRQSVAFWCNPISGHATLYWYQQILGQGPKLLIQFQNNGVVDDSQLPKDRFSAERLKGVDSTLKIQPAKLEDSAVYLCASSLVFGGGGVTDTQYFGPGTRLTVL.

This clonotype was observed once. This rearrangement joins TRBV27 to TRBJ2-7; 9 positions agree with TRBD2. CDR3 length: 14 amino acids. Germline CDR1 reads MNHEY; CDR2 reads SMNVEV (reference sequence). Germline trimming cut 8 bases from V and 7 bases from J; bases unmatched to any gene: 12. The CDR3 DNA follows: TGTGCCAGCGAGGGCGGGGGGGCCTACAATGAGCAGTACTTC. Protein sequence: CASEGGGAYNEQYF.